These 26 T cell receptor beta chains were all obtained from the same sample, sequenced in a study of blood T cell repertoires in COVID-19. Measured with immunoSEQ multiplex PCR; TCRdb has only the in-frame clones, and not every one. Here the sample spans approximately 140,000 clones, around 90% being singletons. Sequencing was done on a sample of peripheral blood. All receptors come from a woman aged 55-75 years with active or convalescent COVID-19.

The chain carries TRBV10-2 and TRBJ2-5, with TRBD2 identical over 9 bases. The CDR3 length is 14 residues. The junction had 5 bases not matched to a gene; V was cut back by 0 bases and J by 9 bases. Germline lookup yields CDR1 WSHSY and CDR2 SAAADI. The CDR3 region has the DNA TGCGCCAGCAGTGAGTCTAGCGGGGGATTGGCCCAGTACTTC. Residues: CASSESSGGLAQYF.

The chain employs TRBV18 and TRBJ2-1, with TRBD1 identical over 7 bases. CDR1 KGHSH and CDR2 LQKENI come from the germline V gene. The CDR3 totals 15 residues. Trimming at V came to 3 bases and at J to 1 base, leaving 3 bases not matched to a gene. CDR3 DNA sequence: TGTGCCAGCTCACCTACAGGGGATTCCTACAATGAGCAGTTCTTC. Encoded protein: CASSPTGDSYNEQFF.

The chain combines TRBV5-1 with TRBJ1-2, with 10 bases matching TRBD1. Germline CDR1 SGHRS, CDR2 YFSETQ. J gave up 6 bases and V 4 bases, and 12 bases lay outside the gene matches. The CDR3 is 16 amino acids. For the CDR3, the DNA is TGCGCCAGCAGCCCAGGGGCCGGACAGGGGGTTCATGGCTACACCTTC. It specifies CASSPGAGQGVHGYTF. Based on the CDR3 plus reference TRBV5-1 and TRBJ1-2, the full variable domain is KAGVTQTPRYLIKTRGQQVTLSCSPISGHRSVSWYQQTPGQGLQFLFEYFSETQRNKGNFPGRFSGRQFSNSRSEMNVSTLELGDSALYLCASSPGAGQGVHGYTFGSGTRLTVV.

This clone was detected once. This sample also contains other DNA sequences that code for the same CDR3. V gene TRBV20-1 combines with J gene TRBJ1-2, with D perhaps TRBD1 (6 bases). The CDR3 runs to 13 residues. Germline V gene sequence: CDR1 DFQATT, CDR2 SNEGSKA (reference sequence). The V gene lost 3 bases and the J gene lost 5 bases, with 13 bases spanning the gap. The CDR3 loop is CSASEGGAYGYTF. DNA of the CDR3: TGCAGTGCTAGTGAGGGGGGGGCGTATGGCTACACCTTC.

The chain has TRBV27 and TRBJ1-3, with 8 bases identical to TRBD1. V gave up 5 bases and J gave up 0 bases; unmatched junction bases: 3. Germline V gene sequence: CDR1 MNHEY, CDR2 SMNVEV (reference sequence). The CDR3 totals 15 residues. Here the CDR3 reads CASSKGQGSGNTIYF. The CDR3 nucleotides read TGTGCCAGCAGTAAAGGACAGGGCTCTGGAAACACCATATATTTT.

This chain connects TRBV4-3 to TRBJ1-2; TRBD1 aligns across 7 bases. Germline V CDR1 and CDR2: LGHNA, YSLEER. V shed 2 bases, J shed 2 bases, and the junction held 5 bases outside the gene matches. This CDR3 is 15 amino acids long. CDR3: CASSQNPGQNYGYTF. CDR3 in DNA: TGCGCCAGCAGCCAAAACCCGGGACAGAACTATGGCTACACCTTC.

This clone was seen only once. The chain joins TRBV24-1 to TRBJ1-1; D is possibly TRBD1 (6 bases). Germline assignment: CDR1 KGHDR and CDR2 SFDVKD. V lost 4 bases, J lost 5 bases, and 10 bases lay in between. CDR3 length equals 13 residues. The CDR3 here is CATSEGRGTEAFF. The CDR3 nucleotides read TGTGCCACCAGTGAGGGAAGGGGGACTGAAGCTTTCTTT.

The V gene is TRBV2, the J gene TRBJ1-2, with 7 bases fitting TRBD1. This CDR3 is built from 14 residues. The V and J ends lost 2 bases and 6 bases, in that order; junction bases with no gene match: 6. Germline values: CDR1 SNHLY, CDR2 FYNNEI. Written as DNA, the CDR3 is TGTGCCAGCAGTGAACAGGGGGTCGGAAATGGCTACACCTTC. This codes for CASSEQGVGNGYTF.

The gene calls are TRBV14 and TRBJ1-2; the D gene is possibly TRBD1 (5 bases). V shed 4 bases and J shed 5 bases, with 11 bases lying between them. The CDR3 runs to 13 residues. Germline CDR1 SGHDN, CDR2 FVKESK. The CDR3 reads CASSLWTSYGYTF. CDR3 sequence (DNA): TGTGCCAGCAGCCTATGGACAAGTTATGGCTACACCTTC.

The chain couples TRBV9 to TRBJ2-3; tentative D call: TRBD2 (6 bases). With 0 bases removed from V and 3 bases from J, the gap between germline ends came to 8 bases. Germline V gives CDR1 SGDLS, CDR2 YYNGEE. The CDR3 is 14 residues long. The CDR3 DNA sequence: TGTGCCAGCAGCGTAGAAGGGACTACAGATACGCAGTATTTT. Translation gives CASSVEGTTDTQYF.

The chain recombines TRBV18 with TRBJ1-6; D gene unclear. The germline gives CDR1 KGHSH, CDR2 LQKENI. Deletions cut 3 bases from V and 10 bases from J, with 19 bases between. This CDR3 has 16 amino acids. The CDR3 nucleotides are TGTGCCAGCTCACCTTCTCGGTCAGTCCTAGGCTCACCCCTCCACTTT. Translating gives CASSPSRSVLGSPLHF.

The gene calls are TRBV24-1 and TRBJ2-3; maybe TRBD1 (5 bases). This CDR3 has 13 amino acids. V lost 7 bases to trimming and J lost 0 bases, with 7 bases between them. CDR1 KGHDR and CDR2 SFDVKD come from the germline V gene. The CDR3 region is CATRDTSTDTQYF. CDR3 DNA sequence: TGTGCCACCAGGGACACCAGCACAGATACGCAGTATTTT.

V usage is TRBV18 and J usage is TRBJ2-5, with TRBD2 matching 14 bases. Losses at the gene ends were 3 bases for V and 1 base for J; bases not matched to a gene: 4. CDR1 is KGHSH, CDR2 LQKENI, per germline. The CDR3 has 17 residues. The CDR3 DNA is TGTGCCAGCTCACCCGGACTAGCGGGGGGAACCCAAGAGACCCAGTACTTC. Translation: CASSPGLAGGTQETQYF.

The genes are TRBV6-2 or TRBV6-3 and TRBJ2-7; TRBD2 agrees at 10 bases. The germline V gene encodes CDR1 MNHEY and CDR2 SVGEGT. V lost 0 bases, J lost 6 bases, and 14 bases stayed unmatched. CDR3 length: 18 residues. The CDR3 sequence: CASSYSKDLAGALGEQYF. The CDR3 DNA follows: TGTGCCAGCAGTTACTCGAAAGATCTAGCGGGGGCCCTAGGCGAGCAGTACTTC.

A remark on this clone: At one of its ends the junction is not consistent with the germline gene, which may arise from a read error. The chain carries TRBV7-7 and TRBJ2-2, with 11 bases lining up with TRBD2. CDR1 and CDR2 (germline): SSHAT, FNYEAQ (reference sequence). The CDR3 contains 19 residues. The CDR3 nucleotides read TGTGCTAGCAGCTTAGCGCGGCTAGCGGGGGGCGCGAACACCGGGGAGCTGTTTTTT. It translates to CASSLARLAGGANTGELFF.

A single count supports this clone. The rearrangement joins TRBV5-5 to TRBJ2-5; the D gene is possibly TRBD2 (6 bases). The CDR3 consists of 14 residues. The germline CDR1 and CDR2 sequences are SGHKS and YYEKEE (reference sequence). Deletions cut 0 bases from V and 5 bases from J, with 11 bases between. CDR3 DNA: TGTGCCAGCAGCTTGGGGGTAGCGGTCGAGACCCAGTACTTC. Protein: CASSLGVAVETQYF.

The rearrangement uses TRBV19 and TRBJ1-1; 9 positions match TRBD1. The germline gives CDR1 LNHDA, CDR2 SQIVND (reference sequence). The CDR3 loop spans 14 amino acids. V lost 6 bases, J lost 5 bases, and 7 bases stayed unmatched. CDR3: CASSQTGGGTEAFF. In DNA form, the CDR3 reads TGTGCCAGTAGCCAAACAGGGGGCGGGACTGAAGCTTTCTTT.

V gene TRBV6-5 combines with J gene TRBJ1-6; tentatively, D is TRBD1 (6 bases). The CDR3 spans 12 residues. Trimming left V 9 bases short and J 8 bases short, with 11 bases between. The germline V gene has CDR1 MNHEY and CDR2 SVGAGI. The CDR3 DNA sequence: TGTGCCAGTGGACAGCTCGATTCACCCCTCCACTTT. Translating it yields CASGQLDSPLHF.

The chain combines TRBV7-9 with TRBJ2-2, with D maybe TRBD1 (6 bases). Per the germline V gene, CDR1 is SEHNR and CDR2 is FQNEAQ (reference sequence). Between the trimmed V and J ends, which lost 5 bases and 1 base, there was a span of 14 bases. The CDR3 extends over 16 amino acids. CDR3 sequence: CASSPTGHKNTGELFF. Written as DNA, the CDR3 is TGTGCCAGCAGCCCAACGGGACACAAGAACACCGGGGAGCTGTTTTTT.

The chain has TRBV6-5 and TRBJ2-3; D gene ambiguous. V dropped 5 bases and J dropped 5 bases, with 11 bases sitting between them. CDR1 is MNHEY and CDR2 is SVGAGI in the germline V gene. This CDR3 is built from 13 residues. The CDR3 DNA sequence: TGTGCCAGCAGTACGCTAGGTGGAGATACGCAGTATTTT. It codes for CASSTLGGDTQYF.

The gene calls are TRBV5-5 and TRBJ1-2; 9 bases agree with TRBD1. CDR3 length: 15 residues. V shed 3 bases and J 6 bases; nucleotides not matched to a gene: 9. The germline V gene encodes CDR1 SGHKS and CDR2 YYEKEE (reference sequence). For the CDR3, the DNA is TGTGCCAGCAGCTGGTGGACAGGGGACCCCAATGGCTACACCTTC. Its protein product is CASSWWTGDPNGYTF. The entire variable domain, with the rest obtained from reference TRBV5-5 and TRBJ1-2, is as follows: DAGVTQSPTHLIKTRGQQVTLRCSPISGHKSVSWYQQVLGQGPQFIFQYYEKEERGRGNFPDRFSARQFPNYSSELNVNALLLGDSALYLCASSWWTGDPNGYTFGSGTRLTVV.

J is TRBJ2-7 and V is TRBV7-9; D is possibly TRBD2 (5 bases). Looked up from germline, CDR1 is SEHNR and CDR2 is FQNEAQ (reference sequence). V was clipped by 11 bases and J by 2 bases, with 16 bases between them. The CDR3 totals 13 residues. CDR3 sequence (DNA): TGTGCCGGAACAGAGGGCTTACCCTACGAGCAGTACTTC. The encoded protein is CAGTEGLPYEQYF.

The DNA for the CDR3 is TGCGCCACCCGACTAGCGGGGGGCAATGAGCAGTTCTTC. This sequence encodes CATRLAGGNEQFF. The rearrangement uses TRBV10-2 and TRBJ2-1; 13 bases fit TRBD2. There are 13 residues in the CDR3. The germline gives CDR1 WSHSY, CDR2 SAAADI. V lost 10 bases, J lost 6 bases, and 3 bases stayed unmatched.

The genes are TRBV2 and TRBJ1-3; D is ambiguous. This CDR3 is 12 amino acids long. V shed 2 bases and J shed 4 bases, with 3 bases lying between them. Germline V lookup: CDR1 SNHLY, CDR2 FYNNEI. CDR3 residues: CASSEQGNTIYF. In DNA, the CDR3 is TGTGCCAGCAGTGAACAGGGAAACACCATATATTTT. Full variable domain (rest looked up from reference TRBV2 and TRBJ1-3): EPEVTQTPSHQVTQMGQEVILRCVPISNHLYFYWYRQILGQKVEFLVSFYNNEISEKSEIFDDQFSVERPDGSNFTLKIRSTKLEDSAMYFCASSEQGNTIYFGEGSWLTVV.

The table lists this clone with a few counts. The chain combines TRBV5-4 with TRBJ1-1; 7 bases line up with TRBD1. This CDR3 has 16 amino acids. V was clipped by 2 bases and J by 5 bases; unmatched bases: 12. The germline V gene has CDR1 SGHNT and CDR2 YYREEE (reference sequence). The CDR3 nucleotides are TGTGCCAGCAGCTTACGTACCGCAGGGGGTATTACTGAAGCTTTCTTT. This codes for CASSLRTAGGITEAFF. The entire variable domain, with the rest obtained from reference TRBV5-4 and TRBJ1-1, is as follows: ETGVTQSPTHLIKTRGQQVTLRCSSQSGHNTVSWYQQALGQGPQFIFQYYREEENGRGNFPPRFSGLQFPNYSSELNVNALELDDSALYLCASSLRTAGGITEAFFGQGTRLTVV.

CDR3 sequence reads: CASSYSPSGELFF. The CDR3 coding sequence is TGTGCCAGCAGTTACTCTCCCAGCGGGGAGCTGTTTTTT. The chain links TRBV6-5 to TRBJ2-2; no firm D call. This CDR3 region has 13 residues. V lost 0 bases and J 7 bases, leaving 6 bases between the germline ends. The V gene's germline CDR1 is MNHEY and CDR2 SVGAGI.